The clone carrying this TCR beta chain occurred once. Its target is not known. The sample comes from a study of cytomegalovirus exposure and HLA in healthy donors. Study-wide points: Among CMV-associated TCR beta chains, most appeared HLA-restricted in a later analysis. The investigators catalogued 150 to 200 TCR beta chains as cytomegalovirus-associated.

The PCR ran on 60 Vbeta and 13 Jbeta primers. Authors' data handling: Per a later analysis, the number of unique TCR beta chains was 75 million to 90 million, of which 9 million to 14 million were shared. Only in-frame clones appear in the TCRdb table, and some are missing; sequencing was by immunoSEQ multiplex PCR. The D gene and trimming were derived from the DNA, and the V and J assignments and clone size from that table. The sample holds 90,000 to 95,000 clones; more than 70% are singletons and the top ten take under 2.5%. Input material: PBMCs. The origin of this receptor is a man between 18 and 29 years old in good health and CMV-seronegative.

CDR3 sequence: CASSLHTGTPGGNTEAFF. CDR3 coding DNA: TGTGCCAGCAGCCTACATACCGGGACCCCCGGGGGGAACACTGAAGCTTTCTTT. The V gene is TRBV7-2, the J gene TRBJ1-1; D might be TRBD1 (5 bases). The CDR3 loop spans 18 amino acids. CDR1 SGHTA and CDR2 FQGNSA come from the germline V gene. V lost 5 bases, J lost 1 base, and 23 bases lay in between.